A selection of T cell receptor beta chains follows, all from one sample in a study of T cells in Graves' hyperthyroidism and ophthalmopathy. MiXCR, run by TCRdb on the multiplex PCR reads, gives a single entry per CDR3 protein. The table has hundreds of thousands of distinct CDR3 sequences, around 38% seen once. Sequences were obtained from blood. The source of these receptors is a man between 18 and 29 years old with Graves' hyperthyroidism. CDR3s include the opening cysteine and the closing phenylalanine or tryptophan. D genes are given only for firm matches. Size values are once, few and many counts, or a class for expanded clones, and some rows have none.

cdr3_aa	cdr3_nt	v_call	d_call	clone_size	j_call	cdr3_length
CASSLGTGDNQPQQHF	TGCGCCAGCAGCTTGGGGACAGGGGACAATCAGCCCCAGCAGCATTTT	TRBV5-1	TRBD1	.	TRBJ1-5	16
CASSASGRATEQYF	TGTGCCAGCAGCGCTAGCGGGAGGGCTACCGAGCAGTACTTC	TRBV9	TRBD2	many	TRBJ2-7	14
CASSLEEITGELFF	TGTGCCAGCAGCTTAGAGGAGATCACCGGGGAGCTGTTTTTT	TRBV11-2	.	.	TRBJ2-2	14
CASSFDDQPQHF	TGTGCCAGCAGCTTCGATGATCAGCCCCAGCATTTT	TRBV7-9	.	many	TRBJ1-5	12
CASREVTASGNTIYF	TGTGCCAGCAGAGAGGTGACAGCATCTGGAAACACCATATATTTT	TRBV7-2	.	.	TRBJ1-3	15
CATSSRDRMNTEAFF	TGTGCCACCAGCTCAAGGGACAGAATGAACACTGAAGCTTTCTTT	TRBV24-1	TRBD1	.	TRBJ1-1	15
CAISASLDSYEQYF	TGTGCCATCAGTGCCAGTCTGGACAGCTACGAGCAGTACTTC	TRBV10-3	.	many	TRBJ2-7	14
CASSQGWGRAFF	TGTGCCAGCAGCCAGGGCTGGGGTCGAGCTTTCTTT	TRBV2	.	.	TRBJ1-1	12
CATSSEGAVDSPLHF	TGTGCCACCAGCAGCGAAGGGGCTGTGGATTCACCCCTCCACTTT	TRBV15	.	.	TRBJ1-6	15
CASSLKRPYEQYF	TGTGCCAGCAGTTTAAAGCGGCCCTACGAGCAGTACTTC	TRBV7-9	.	.	TRBJ2-7	13
CASSPGQGHGLSSYEQYF	TGTGCCAGCAGTCCGGGACAGGGGCATGGACTATCCTCCTACGAGCAGTACTTC	TRBV7-8	TRBD1	.	TRBJ2-7	18
CSAHDRGREKLFF	TGCAGTGCCCACGACAGGGGGAGGGAAAAACTGTTTTTT	TRBV20-1	TRBD1	many	TRBJ1-4	13
CASSLRPGSNTGELFF	TGCGCCAGCAGCTTGCGGCCAGGTTCGAACACCGGGGAGCTGTTTTTT	TRBV5-1	.	.	TRBJ2-2	16
CASGRDRHYEQYF	TGTGCCAGCGGTCGCGACCGACACTACGAGCAGTACTTC	TRBV7-2	.	few	TRBJ2-7	13
CASSWDTEAFF	TGTGCCAGCAGTTGGGACACTGAAGCTTTCTTT	TRBV25-1	.	many	TRBJ1-1	11
CSVIPGQGRSSPLHF	TGCAGCGTTATACCGGGACAGGGGAGATCCTCACCCCTCCACTTT	TRBV29-1	TRBD1	.	TRBJ1-6	15
CASSYSGTSTDTQYF	TGTGCCAGCAGTTACTCCGGGACTAGCACAGATACGCAGTATTTT	TRBV6-5	.	.	TRBJ2-3	15
CASSFGYSPLHF	TGCGCCAGCAGCTTTGGCTATTCACCCCTCCACTTT	TRBV5-1	.	many	TRBJ1-6	12
CASSPDPDTEAFF	TGTGCCAGCAGCCCCGACCCCGACACTGAAGCTTTCTTT	TRBV6-5	.	many	TRBJ1-1	13
CASGDNEQYF	TGTGCCAGCGGTGATAACGAGCAGTACTTC	TRBV12-3/TRBV12-4	.	.	TRBJ2-7	10
CSVEAGLGQPQHF	TGCAGCGTTGAGGCGGGCTTGGGGCAGCCCCAGCATTTT	TRBV29-1	.	many	TRBJ1-5	13
CASSQGRGVFAEAFF	TGTGCCAGCAGTCAGGGGCGGGGGGTGTTCGCTGAAGCTTTCTTT	TRBV12-3/TRBV12-4	.	few	TRBJ1-1	15
CATRGPGQPQHF	TGTGCCACCAGGGGTCCGGGTCAGCCCCAGCATTTT	TRBV10-3	.	.	TRBJ1-5	12
CASSDSTDYEQYF	TGTGCCAGTAGTGACAGTACCGACTACGAGCAGTACTTC	TRBV19	.	many	TRBJ2-7	13
CATSRGTSGTYEQYF	TGTGCCACCAGCAGAGGGACTAGCGGGACCTACGAGCAGTACTTC	TRBV15	TRBD2	many	TRBJ2-7	15
CASSSGLSRAETQYF	TGTGCCAGCAGCTCAGGCCTTTCCAGGGCGGAGACCCAGTACTTC	TRBV7-2	.	.	TRBJ2-5	15
CASGLAFSYEQYF	TGTGCCAGCGGACTAGCGTTCTCCTACGAGCAGTACTTC	TRBV6-6	TRBD2	few	TRBJ2-7	13
CASSKERGLAEKLFF	TGTGCCAGCAGCAAGGAGAGGGGTTTGGCGGAAAAACTGTTTTTT	TRBV9	.	.	TRBJ1-4	15